This T cell receptor (beta chain) was sequenced for a study of T cell responses to AZD1222 COVID-19 vaccine. Study-wide context: Whether given at about 4 or about 12 weeks, second doses were pooled.

The length of the CDR3 is 19 residues. V shed 1 base, J shed 4 bases, and the junction held 14 bases outside the gene matches. Germline values: CDR1 LNHNV, CDR2 YYDKDF (reference sequence). Study observations and caveats: Distributed over spike, vaccine-associated CD4 TCRs predominated at 160-218 and 743-854. The number of AZD1222 recipients seropositive at baseline was only 6 or 7. Clonal diversity was possibly underestimated, and the donors were mostly white British, with more females.

Turning to this clone: Antigen: not known.

TCRdb's copy holds only in-frame clones and misses some; the assay was immunoSEQ multiplex PCR. The sample consists of more than 85,000 clones, roughly 90% of them appearing once. Sequences were derived from peripheral blood, sampled on day 0 of AZD1222 vaccination. This chain joins TRBV15 and TRBJ2-1; 9 nucleotides line up with TRBD1. This clonotype was sampled from an adult in good health. The CDR3 DNA is TGTGCCACCAGCAGAGGCCCCTCCCAGCGACAGGGGGAATACAATGAGCAGTTCTTC. Translated: CATSRGPSQRQGEYNEQFF.